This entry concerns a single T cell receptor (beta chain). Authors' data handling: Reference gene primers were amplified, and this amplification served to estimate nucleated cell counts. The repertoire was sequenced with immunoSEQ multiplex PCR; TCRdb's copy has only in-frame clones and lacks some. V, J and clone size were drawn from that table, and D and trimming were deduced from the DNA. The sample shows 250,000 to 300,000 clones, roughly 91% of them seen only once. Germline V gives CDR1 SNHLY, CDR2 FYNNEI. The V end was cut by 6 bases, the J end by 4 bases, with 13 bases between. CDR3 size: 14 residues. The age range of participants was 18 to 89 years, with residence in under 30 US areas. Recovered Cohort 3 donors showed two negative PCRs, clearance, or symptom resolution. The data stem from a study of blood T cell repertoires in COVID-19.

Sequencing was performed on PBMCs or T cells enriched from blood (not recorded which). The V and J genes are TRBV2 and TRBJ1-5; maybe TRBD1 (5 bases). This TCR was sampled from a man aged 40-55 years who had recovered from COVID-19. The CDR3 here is CASSTGFGNQPQHF. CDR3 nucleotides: TGTGCCAGCAGCACAGGTTTTGGGAATCAGCCCCAGCATTTT.